Below, 22 T cell receptor beta chains from the same sample are listed, as sequenced in a study of shared clonotypes between healthy human individuals. Selected positively for CCR7 and CD45RO-negative, naive CD8 cells excluded terminally differentiated effector memory CD45RA+ cells. The repertoire was sequenced with immunoSEQ multiplex PCR; TCRdb's copy has only in-frame clones and lacks some. The repertoire has about 2,200,000 clones, 90% to 95% of them found once; the top ten carry under 2%. The sequenced material came from naive CD8+ T cells from PBMCs. All receptors derive from a man aged 18 to 29 in good health. Some clones in this sample may be carry-over from other donors' samples.

The chain recombines TRBV4-1 with TRBJ1-1, with D tentatively TRBD1 (6 bases). The V end lost 3 bases, the J end lost 5 bases, and 16 bases lay between the germline ends. This CDR3 is built from 15 residues. Germline V gives CDR1 MGHRA, CDR2 YSYEKL. The CDR3 coding sequence is TGCGCCAGCAGCCAGTCGACCCCAGGGGATACTGAAGCTTTCTTT. This encodes CASSQSTPGDTEAFF.

The rearrangement uses TRBV30 and TRBJ2-7, with D perhaps being TRBD1 or TRBD2 (6 bases each). Trimming took 5 bases from V and 6 from J, leaving 20 bases between them. Germline loops: CDR1 GTSNPN, CDR2 SVGIG (reference sequence). The CDR3 loop spans 14 amino acids. The CDR3 reads CAWGGTLYGGEQYF. The CDR3 DNA follows: TGTGCCTGGGGCGGGACACTTTATGGGGGCGAGCAGTACTTC.

The chain couples TRBV28 to TRBJ2-7; D remains unclear. Trimming shortened V by 1 base and J by 2 bases, and 6 bases separated the two germline ends. The CDR3 length is 13 residues. The germline V gene encodes CDR1 MDHEN and CDR2 SYDVKM. The CDR3 spells CASSLFPAYEQYF. In DNA form, the CDR3 reads TGTGCCAGCAGTTTATTCCCAGCCTACGAGCAGTACTTC.

This clone was detected a few times. J is TRBJ1-1 and V is TRBV10-3; 7 nucleotides line up with TRBD1. V was pared by 5 bases and J by 4 bases, with 10 bases of the junction left unmatched. Germline-derived CDR1 and CDR2 are ENHRY and SYGVKD. The CDR3 has 15 residues. Here the CDR3 reads CAISLQGLEVTEAFF. CDR3 sequence (DNA): TGTGCCATCAGTTTACAGGGGTTGGAAGTCACTGAAGCTTTCTTT.

V is TRBV10-2 and J is TRBJ2-7; D not resolved. The CDR3 has 14 amino acids. Trimming left V 2 bases short and J 4 bases short, with 12 bases between. From germline, CDR1 is WSHSY and CDR2 SAAADI. CDR3 coding DNA: TGCGCCAGCAGTGAGCGGACGAGCCTTTACGAGCAGTACTTC. It codes for CASSERTSLYEQYF.

V gene TRBV6-5 combines with J gene TRBJ2-1; 10 positions match TRBD2. V lost 5 bases, J lost 9 bases, and 7 bases stayed unmatched. Germline lookup yields CDR1 MNHEY and CDR2 SVGAGI. The CDR3 runs 14 residues. The chain's CDR3 is CASSGLAGVGEQFF. The CDR3 nucleotides are TGTGCCAGCAGTGGGCTAGCGGGAGTTGGTGAGCAGTTCTTC.

The CDR3 DNA reads as TGTGCCAGCAGTCCCCGACAGGCGCGCGGATTAGCCTATGGCTACACCTTC. It translates to CASSPRQARGLAYGYTF. The genes are TRBV27 and TRBJ1-2, with D perhaps TRBD1 (6 bases). V was trimmed by 5 bases and J by 4 bases, leaving 23 bases between them. This CDR3 contains 17 residues. The germline CDR1 and CDR2 sequences are MNHEY and SMNVEV (reference sequence).

The gene calls are TRBV28 and TRBJ2-3; D is possibly TRBD2 (5 bases). The CDR3 spans 16 residues. The germline V gene encodes CDR1 MDHEN and CDR2 SYDVKM. V dropped 3 bases and J dropped 0 bases, with 13 bases sitting between them. This chain's CDR3 is CASSLTKRPSTDTQYF. Here the CDR3 DNA reads TGTGCCAGCAGTTTGACTAAACGCCCGAGCACAGATACGCAGTATTTT. Combining the CDR3 with reference TRBV28 and TRBJ2-3 gives the whole variable domain DVKVTQSSRYLVKRTGEKVFLECVQDMDHENMFWYRQDPGLGLRLIYFSYDVKMKEKGDIPEGYSVSREKKERFSLILESASTNQTSMYLCASSLTKRPSTDTQYFGPGTRLTVL.

The chain carries TRBV7-2 and TRBJ2-5, with 14 nucleotides matching TRBD2. Trimming removed 5 bases from V and 1 base from J; junction bases left unmatched: 3. The germline V gene has CDR1 SGHTA and CDR2 FQGNSA. This CDR3 is built from 16 residues. The CDR3: CASSTGLAGGQETQYF. The CDR3 coding sequence is TGTGCCAGCAGCACCGGACTAGCGGGAGGCCAAGAGACCCAGTACTTC. The whole variable domain, filled in from reference TRBV7-2 and TRBJ2-5, reads GAGVSQSPSNKVTEKGKDVELRCDPISGHTALYWYRQSLGQGLEFLIYFQGNSAPDKSGLPSDRFSAERTGGSVSTLTIQRTQQEDSAVYLCASSTGLAGGQETQYFGPGTRLLVL.

V and J are TRBV14 and TRBJ2-7, with D perhaps TRBD2 (5 bases). V was cut by 2 bases and J by 6 bases, with 14 bases left in between. CDR3 length equals 14 residues. Per germline, CDR1 SGHDN and CDR2 FVKESK. CDR3 protein: CASSQLSWTGEQYF. The CDR3, as DNA: TGTGCCAGCAGCCAACTATCGTGGACTGGCGAGCAGTACTTC.

In this sample, this clone turned up a few times. This chain uses TRBV4-2 with TRBJ1-1, with D tentatively TRBD1 (6 bases). Trimming removed 0 bases from V and 0 bases from J, with 14 bases in between. Germline CDR1 reads LGHNA; CDR2 reads YNFKEQ. The CDR3 runs 17 residues. The CDR3 protein is CASSQEGRGGMNTEAFF. CDR3 DNA sequence: TGTGCCAGCAGCCAAGAAGGCAGGGGAGGAATGAACACTGAAGCTTTCTTT.

The V gene is TRBV5-6, the J gene TRBJ2-7; D tentatively fits TRBD1 or TRBD2 (5 bases each). Trimming took 4 bases from V and 3 from J, leaving 20 bases between them. The CDR3 is 16 residues long. Germline V gene data show CDR1 as SGHDT and CDR2 as YYEEEE. The DNA of the CDR3 is TGTGCCAGCAGCCGGGGCAGAACCGATTTTATCTACGAGCAGTACTTC. It is translated as CASSRGRTDFIYEQYF.

This chain connects TRBV4-1 to TRBJ2-1; 7 bases map to TRBD2. CDR1 MGHRA and CDR2 YSYEKL come from the germline V gene. Trimming at V came to 3 bases and at J to 4 bases, leaving 6 bases not matched to a gene. The CDR3 loop spans 15 amino acids. The CDR3 spells CASSQSLADYNEQFF. CDR3 DNA: TGCGCCAGCAGCCAGTCCCTAGCGGATTACAATGAGCAGTTCTTC.

This chain uses TRBV19 with TRBJ1-5; D possibly corresponds to TRBD1 (6 bases). The CDR3 extends over 14 amino acids. Trimming removed 5 bases at V and 7 bases at J, with 15 bases between. The germline gives CDR1 LNHDA, CDR2 SQIVND (reference sequence). The CDR3 here is CASSPYDRTQPQHF. The CDR3 DNA is TGTGCCAGTAGTCCTTATGACAGGACCCAGCCCCAGCATTTT.

J is TRBJ2-5 and V is TRBV2; 8 nucleotides agree with TRBD2. The CDR3 consists of 19 residues. Looked up from germline, CDR1 is SNHLY and CDR2 is FYNNEI. V lost 2 bases to trimming and J lost 3 bases; unmatched junction nucleotides: 17. CDR3 sequence (DNA): TGTGCCAGCAGTGAATACATTGTGGAAACGGGAGGGCGGGAAGAGACCCAGTACTTC. This translates into CASSEYIVETGGREETQYF.

The chain carries TRBV5-4 and TRBJ1-2, with 9 positions matching TRBD1. J was trimmed by 4 bases and V by 4 bases; bases with no gene match: 11. The length of the CDR3 is 16 residues. CDR1 and CDR2 (germline): SGHNT, YYREEE (reference sequence). The CDR3 spells CASSPLPGQGGYGYTF. The DNA of the CDR3 is TGTGCCAGCAGCCCCCTACCGGGACAGGGAGGCTATGGCTACACCTTC.

The chain combines TRBV4-1 with TRBJ2-6; tentatively, D is TRBD2 (6 bases). V shed 0 bases and J shed 5 bases, with 11 bases lying between them. The CDR3 runs to 16 residues. The germline V gene encodes CDR1 MGHRA and CDR2 YSYEKL. The CDR3 is CASSQDRRGRANVLTF. The DNA of the CDR3 is TGCGCCAGCAGCCAAGATAGGCGGGGAAGGGCCAACGTCCTGACTTTC.

Comments on this clone: Other DNA sequences in this sample translate to the same CDR3. The rearrangement links TRBV5-4 to TRBJ2-7, with no clear D. The CDR3 extends over 11 amino acids. With 0 bases removed from V and 7 bases from J, the gap between germline ends came to 5 bases. Germline assignment: CDR1 SGHNT and CDR2 YYREEE (reference sequence). The CDR3 DNA is TGTGCCAGCAGCTTGGAAGCGGAGCAGTACTTC. It yields the protein CASSLEAEQYF.

The chain links TRBV27 to TRBJ2-1; the D gene is possibly TRBD2 (6 bases). The CDR3 length is 13 residues. CDR1 and CDR2 (germline): MNHEY, SMNVEV (reference sequence). Trimming took off 6 bases at V and 6 bases at J, with 12 bases between the two ends. As DNA, the CDR3 is TGTGCCAGCAGCCGGGGGATGGGCAATGAGCAGTTCTTC. Translation: CASSRGMGNEQFF.

The chain employs TRBV27 and TRBJ1-5, with 8 positions matching TRBD1. The CDR3 runs 21 residues. With V trimmed by 2 bases and J by 0 bases, 18 bases remained unmatched. Per germline, CDR1 MNHEY and CDR2 SMNVEV (reference sequence). The CDR3 sequence: CASSLLPPGQDPRYSNQPQHF. Here the CDR3 DNA reads TGTGCCAGCAGTTTACTTCCACCGGGACAGGACCCAAGGTATAGCAATCAGCCCCAGCATTTT.

The CDR3 loop reads CASSYAQGSVGYGYTF. In DNA, the CDR3 is TGTGCCAGCAGTTACGCCCAGGGGTCGGTGGGCTATGGCTACACCTTC. The gene calls are TRBV6-5 and TRBJ1-2; tentatively, D is TRBD1 (6 bases). This CDR3 region has 16 residues. V gave up 2 bases and J gave up 4 bases, with 17 bases separating them. Germline CDR1 is MNHEY and CDR2 is SVGAGI.

V usage is TRBV7-9 and J usage is TRBJ2-7; TRBD1 aligns across 8 bases. Germline V CDR1 and CDR2: SEHNR, FQNEAQ (reference sequence). V lost 5 bases, J lost 3 bases, and 9 bases stayed unmatched. This CDR3 contains 15 residues. The CDR3 bases are TGTGCCAGCAGCGTCTGGCAGGGGGCATTCTACGAGCAGTACTTC. Protein sequence: CASSVWQGAFYEQYF. Variable domain in full (rest from reference TRBV7-9 and TRBJ2-7): DTGVSQNPRHKITKRGQNVTFRCDPISEHNRLYWYRQTLGQGPEFLTYFQNEAQLEKSRLLSDRFSAERPKGSFSTLEIQRTEQGDSAMYLCASSVWQGAFYEQYFGPGTRLTVT.